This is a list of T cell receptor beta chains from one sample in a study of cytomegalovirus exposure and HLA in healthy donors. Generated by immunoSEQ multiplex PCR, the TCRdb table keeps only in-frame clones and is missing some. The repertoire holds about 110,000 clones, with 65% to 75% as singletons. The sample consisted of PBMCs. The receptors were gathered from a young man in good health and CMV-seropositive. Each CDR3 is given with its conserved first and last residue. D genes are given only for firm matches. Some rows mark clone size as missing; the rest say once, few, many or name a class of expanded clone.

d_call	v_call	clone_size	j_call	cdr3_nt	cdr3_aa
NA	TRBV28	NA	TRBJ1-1	TGTGCCAGCAGTTTATGGATATGGGCCGGCAACACTGAAGCTTTCTTT	CASSLWIWAGNTEAFF
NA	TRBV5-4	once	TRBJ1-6	TGTGCCAGCAGCCATAAGCCAGGGTATAATTCACCCCTCCACTTT	CASSHKPGYNSPLHF
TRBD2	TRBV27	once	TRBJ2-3	TGTGCCAGCAGCCCGGCGGTAGCGGGGGGGTTAAGCACAGATACGCAGTATTTT	CASSPAVAGGLSTDTQYF
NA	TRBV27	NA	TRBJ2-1	TGTGCCAGCGGGAGATATGAGCAGTTCTTC	CASGRYEQFF
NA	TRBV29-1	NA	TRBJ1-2	TGCAGCGCCCGAAAGCCTGTGCAGGGCAACTATGGCTACACCTTC	CSARKPVQGNYGYTF
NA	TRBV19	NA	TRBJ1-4	TGTGCCAGTACCCCCCAGGTTGCAACTAATGAAAAACTGTTTTTT	CASTPQVATNEKLFF
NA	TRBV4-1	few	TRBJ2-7	TGCGCCAGCAGCCCGACAGATAGCTCCTACGAGCAGTACTTC	CASSPTDSSYEQYF
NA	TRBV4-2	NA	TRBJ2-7	TGTGCCAGCAGCAATGGGGCGGGGAGCTCCTACGAGCAGTACTTC	CASSNGAGSSYEQYF
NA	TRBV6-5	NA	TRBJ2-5	TGTGCCAGCAGTCGCCCAGGGACACAAGAGACCCAGTACTTC	CASSRPGTQETQYF
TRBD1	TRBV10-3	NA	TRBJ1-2	TGTGCCATCAGACAGGGGGCGAGTGGCTACACCTTC	CAIRQGASGYTF
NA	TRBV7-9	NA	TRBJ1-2	TGTTCCAGCAGCGCCCTACCCACGAACTATGGCTACACCTTC	CSSSALPTNYGYTF
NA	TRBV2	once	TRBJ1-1	TGTGCCAGCAGTGTTCAGGCTAACACTGAAGCTTTCTTT	CASSVQANTEAFF
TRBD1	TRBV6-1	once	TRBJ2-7	TGTGCCAGCAGAAACGCCGGGACAGGGGAGTCCGAGCAGTACTTC	CASRNAGTGESEQYF
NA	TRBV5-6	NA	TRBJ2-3	TGTGCCAGCAGCCCACTAACAGGAGAGGATACGCAGTATTTT	CASSPLTGEDTQYF
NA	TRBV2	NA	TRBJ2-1	TGTGCCAGCACTAACAGGGGGGGGTACAATGAGCAGTTCTTC	CASTNRGGYNEQFF
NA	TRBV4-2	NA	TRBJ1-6	TGTGCCAGCAGCCAAGACAGGAATTCACCCCTCCACTTT	CASSQDRNSPLHF
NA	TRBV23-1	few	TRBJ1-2	TGCGCCAGCAGTCCCACTCGTCTAAGAGACTATGGCTACACCTTC	CASSPTRLRDYGYTF
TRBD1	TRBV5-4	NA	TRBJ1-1	TGTGCCAGCAGCTTTGCAGGGGGCCGGGGCACTGAAGCTTTCTTT	CASSFAGGRGTEAFF
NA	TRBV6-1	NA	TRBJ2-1	TGTGCCAGCAGTCAGTATCCCGCCAATGAGCAGTTCTTC	CASSQYPANEQFF
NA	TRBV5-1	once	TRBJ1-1	TGCGCCAGCAGCCTGGCAGGCCGGAACACTGAAGCTTTCTTT	CASSLAGRNTEAFF
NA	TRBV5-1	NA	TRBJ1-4	TGCGCCAGCAGCCCGATTGGACAGAAAAATGAAAAACTGTTTTTT	CASSPIGQKNEKLFF
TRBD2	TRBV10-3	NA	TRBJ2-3	TGTGCCATCAGTCCCGGGACTAGCGGGGTCACAGATACGCAGTATTTT	CAISPGTSGVTDTQYF
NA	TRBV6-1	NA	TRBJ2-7	TGCGCCAGCGGCCCAACGGGACTCACCTACGAGCAGTACTTC	CASGPTGLTYEQYF
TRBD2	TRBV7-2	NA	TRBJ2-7	TGTGCCAGCAGCTCGAGCGGGGGATCCTACGAGCAGTACTTC	CASSSSGGSYEQYF
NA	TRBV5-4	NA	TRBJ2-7	TGTGCCAGCAGCTTGGGAGGGAATCGCCTCTACGAGCAGTACTTC	CASSLGGNRLYEQYF
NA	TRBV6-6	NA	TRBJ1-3	TGTGCCAGCAGTTACGGGCGGGGCTCTGGAAACACCATATATTTT	CASSYGRGSGNTIYF
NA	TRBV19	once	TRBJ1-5	TGTGCCGTCGGGGAATTAAACAATCAGCCCCAGCATTTT	CAVGELNNQPQHF
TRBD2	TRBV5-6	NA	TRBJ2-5	TGTGCCAGCAGCCCGGGGGGGGGAGTGACCCAGTACTTC	CASSPGGGVTQYF
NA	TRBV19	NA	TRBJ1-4	TGTGCCAGTAGTATTAAAGGGGCCCTAACTAATGAAAAACTGTTTTTT	CASSIKGALTNEKLFF
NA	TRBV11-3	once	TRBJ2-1	TGTGCCAGCAGCCTAGGTCAGGCATCCTACAATGAGCAGTTCTTC	CASSLGQASYNEQFF
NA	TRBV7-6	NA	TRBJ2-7	TGTGCCAGCAGCTTAGTTCCCAACGAGCAGTACTTC	CASSLVPNEQYF
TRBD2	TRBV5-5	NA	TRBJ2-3	TGTGCCAGCAGCGTTCTAGCGGGGGGGACAGATACGCAGTATTTT	CASSVLAGGTDTQYF
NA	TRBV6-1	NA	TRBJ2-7	TGTGCCAGCAGTATACAGGGCTACGAGCAGTACTTC	CASSIQGYEQYF
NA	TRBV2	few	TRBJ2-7	TGTGCCAGCTCGTTAGATCGTACAGGCTCCTACGAGCAGTACTTC	CASSLDRTGSYEQYF
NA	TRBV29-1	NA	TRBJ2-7	TGCAGCCATTGGATGGCGGGAGAGCAGTACTTC	CSHWMAGEQYF
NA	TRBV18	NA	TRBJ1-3	TGTGCCAGCTCACCTCAACAGGGCAGCAGCTCTGGAAACACCATATATTTT	CASSPQQGSSSGNTIYF
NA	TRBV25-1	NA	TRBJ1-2	TGTGCCAGCAGTGAATATATGGGAGGCGACTATGGCTACCCCTTC	CASSEYMGGDYGYPF
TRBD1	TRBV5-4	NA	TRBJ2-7	TGTGCCAGCAGCGTGGGGACAGAGACCTACGAGCAGTACTTC	CASSVGTETYEQYF
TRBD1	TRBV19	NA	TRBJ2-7	TGTGCCAGTAGTCTCGGACAGGGAGGAGCCTACGAGCAGTACTTC	CASSLGQGGAYEQYF
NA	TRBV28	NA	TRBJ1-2	TGTGCCAGCAGTCCCCGGTCCTTTGACTATGGCTACACCTTC	CASSPRSFDYGYTF
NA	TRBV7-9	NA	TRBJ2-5	TGTGCCAGCAGCTTTTGGGGGGACCAAGAGACCCAGTACTTC	CASSFWGDQETQYF
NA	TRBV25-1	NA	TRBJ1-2	TGTGCCAGCAGTGAAATGTGGCAGGGCTATGGCTACACCTTC	CASSEMWQGYGYTF
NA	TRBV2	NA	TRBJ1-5	TGTGCCAGCAGGTTTTCCAACAATCAGCCCCAGCATTTT	CASRFSNNQPQHF
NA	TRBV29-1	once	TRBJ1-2	TGCAGCTTATCGGCTATAACGGGAAAACAGGGCGGAGGCTACACCTTC	CSLSAITGKQGGGYTF
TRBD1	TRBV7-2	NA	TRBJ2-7	TGTGCCAGCAGCCCTGGACAGGGTTGGTCCGAGCAGTACTTC	CASSPGQGWSEQYF
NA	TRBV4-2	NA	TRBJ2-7	TGTGCCAGCAGCCAAGAGGGGGGAGTTACCTACGAGCAGTACTTC	CASSQEGGVTYEQYF
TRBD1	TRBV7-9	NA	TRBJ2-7	TGTTCCAGCGTTTTGGCACAGGGGGATCACGAGCAGTACTTC	CSSVLAQGDHEQYF
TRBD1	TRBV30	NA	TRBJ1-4	TGTGCCTGGAGTGTACACGGGACAGGGGACGAAAAACTGTTTTTT	CAWSVHGTGDEKLFF
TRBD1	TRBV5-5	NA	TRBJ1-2	TGTGCCAGCAGCATGGCATCGGGGGACAGTCCGGGCTACACCTTC	CASSMASGDSPGYTF
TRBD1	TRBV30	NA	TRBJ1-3	TGTGCCGGGGACAGGGGCTCTGGAAACACCATATATTTT	CAGDRGSGNTIYF
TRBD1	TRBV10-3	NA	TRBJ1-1	TGTGCCATCAGTGCAGGGACAGCGAACACTGAAGCTTTCTTT	CAISAGTANTEAFF
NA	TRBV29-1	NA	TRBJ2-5	TGCAGCGTTGATTCAGATCAAGAGACCCAGTACTTC	CSVDSDQETQYF
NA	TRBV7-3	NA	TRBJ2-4	TGTGCCAGCAGCCCTGGGCCCGAAAACATTCAGTACTTC	CASSPGPENIQYF
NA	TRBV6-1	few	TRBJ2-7	TGTGCCAGCAGTGAAGTCTCTACTTCTTCCTACGAGCAGTACTTC	CASSEVSTSSYEQYF
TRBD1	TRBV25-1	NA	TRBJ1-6	TGTGCCAGCAACCGACAGGGTTATAATTCACCCCTCCACTTT	CASNRQGYNSPLHF
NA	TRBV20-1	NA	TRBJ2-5	TGCAGTGCCCGGGGGTTCGAGACCCAGTACTTC	CSARGFETQYF
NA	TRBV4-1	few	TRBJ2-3	TGCGCCAGCAGCCCGAGTTCCAGCGGGACAGATACGCAGTATTTT	CASSPSSSGTDTQYF
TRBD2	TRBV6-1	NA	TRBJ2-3	TGTGCCAGCAGTGAAGTCGCGGGGGGGCGGGGCACAGATACGCAGTATTTT	CASSEVAGGRGTDTQYF